The clone carrying this TCR beta chain was counted at least ten times. The antigen remains undetermined. This sample is part of a study of T-cell reconstitution after alpha-beta-depleted transplantation in children. Study-wide points: Roughly two months post-transplant, alpha-beta T cells reportedly originated from several hundred graft clones that had expanded.

The CDR3 extends over 13 amino acids. The germline V gene encodes CDR1 DFQATT and CDR2 SNEGSKA (reference sequence). The J segment lost 8 bases and the V segment lost 1 base, leaving 6 bases of the junction unmatched. TCRbeta library preparation incorporated unique molecular identifiers. Each CDR3 protein is one row after TCRdb ran MiXCR on the PCR reads. The data show 130,000 to 150,000 distinct CDR3 sequences, with 8% to 10% seen just once and around a sixth held by the top ten. This receptor was taken from a female patient younger than 10 who had a stem cell transplant for congenital amegakaryocytic thrombocytopenia, so the T cells may come from the graft donor. Sequencing used PBMCs, mostly from graft donor cells, obtained 180 days after TCRalphabeta/CD19-depleted stem cell transplant. V gene TRBV20-1 combines with J gene TRBJ1-2; TRBD1 aligns across 8 bases. The chain's CDR3 is CSARVDRAEGYTF. The CDR3 coding sequence is TGCAGTGCTAGAGTGGACAGGGCCGAAGGCTACACCTTC.